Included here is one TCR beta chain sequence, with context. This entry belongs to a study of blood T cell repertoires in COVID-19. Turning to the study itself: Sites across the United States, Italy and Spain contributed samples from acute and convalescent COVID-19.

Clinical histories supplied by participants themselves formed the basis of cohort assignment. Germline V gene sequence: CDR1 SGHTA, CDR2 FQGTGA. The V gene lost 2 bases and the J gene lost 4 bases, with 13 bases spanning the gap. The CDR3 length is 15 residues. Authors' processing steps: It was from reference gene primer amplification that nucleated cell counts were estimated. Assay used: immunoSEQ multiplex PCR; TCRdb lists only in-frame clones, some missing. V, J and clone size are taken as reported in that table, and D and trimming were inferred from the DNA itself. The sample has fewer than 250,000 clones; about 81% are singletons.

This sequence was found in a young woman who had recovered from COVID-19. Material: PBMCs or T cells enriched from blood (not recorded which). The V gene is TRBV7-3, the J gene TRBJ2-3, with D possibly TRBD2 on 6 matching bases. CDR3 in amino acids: CASSLGVGEADTQYF. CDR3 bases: TGTGCCAGCAGCTTAGGTGTGGGGGAGGCAGATACGCAGTATTTT.